This is a list of T cell receptor beta chains from one sample in a study of pediatric ulcerative colitis. Clones were sequenced by immunoSEQ multiplex PCR, and TCRdb holds only the in-frame ones, with some missing. The table shows 55,000 to 65,000 clones, with 70% to 80% occurring only once. Input material: blood. These receptors were taken from a boy younger than 18 with moderate ulcerative colitis. Each CDR3 is given with its conserved first and last residue. Fields, in order: D gene, J gene, clone size, V gene, CDR3 DNA, CDR3 protein. A D gene is named only where the DNA matches it firmly. Not every row has a clone size; where given, it reads once, few, many or a size class.

d_gene: .; j_gene: TRBJ2-2; abundance: .; v_gene: TRBV2; CDR3nt: TGTGCCAGCAGTGAGGACAGAAACACCGGGGAGCTGTTTTTT; CDR3aa: CASSEDRNTGELFF
d_gene: .; j_gene: TRBJ2-2; abundance: .; v_gene: TRBV6-5; CDR3nt: TGTGCCAGTGCCATTGGCGGGGAGCTGTTTTTT; CDR3aa: CASAIGGELFF
d_gene: TRBD2; j_gene: TRBJ2-3; abundance: .; v_gene: TRBV5-1; CDR3nt: TGCGCCAGCAGTTCTCGGACTAGGGGAGGGTACACAGATACGCAGTATTTT; CDR3aa: CASSSRTRGGYTDTQYF
d_gene: .; j_gene: TRBJ2-1; abundance: .; v_gene: TRBV5-1; CDR3nt: TGCGCCAGCAGCTTTGGTGGACCGAGCTCCTACAATGAGCAGTTCTTC; CDR3aa: CASSFGGPSSYNEQFF
d_gene: .; j_gene: TRBJ1-1; abundance: few; v_gene: TRBV30; CDR3nt: TGTGCCTGGAGTAGGGCTAGGGTTGTGAACACTGAAGCTTTCTTT; CDR3aa: CAWSRARVVNTEAFF
d_gene: .; j_gene: TRBJ1-2; abundance: few; v_gene: TRBV7-9; CDR3nt: TGTGCCAGCAGCCCCCAGGGAAGTAACTATGGCTACACCTTC; CDR3aa: CASSPQGSNYGYTF
d_gene: .; j_gene: TRBJ2-1; abundance: .; v_gene: TRBV7-2; CDR3nt: TGTGCCAGCAACCCTGGGGGGCGCTACAATGAGCAGTTCTTC; CDR3aa: CASNPGGRYNEQFF
d_gene: .; j_gene: TRBJ1-1; abundance: few; v_gene: TRBV12-5; CDR3nt: TGTGCTAGTGGTTTGGCCGGGGGGACTGAAGCTTTCTTT; CDR3aa: CASGLAGGTEAFF
d_gene: .; j_gene: TRBJ1-4; abundance: .; v_gene: TRBV4-3; CDR3nt: TGCGCCAGCAGCCAAGATCTATCAATTCCAACTAATGAAAAACTGTTTTTT; CDR3aa: CASSQDLSIPTNEKLFF
d_gene: .; j_gene: TRBJ2-7; abundance: few; v_gene: TRBV6-5; CDR3nt: TGTGCCAGCACCCTGGGGTACGAGCAGTACTTC; CDR3aa: CASTLGYEQYF
d_gene: .; j_gene: TRBJ2-1; abundance: .; v_gene: TRBV7-2; CDR3nt: TGTGCCAGCAGCGCTCTTGTTAGGGGCCATGAGCAGTTCTTC; CDR3aa: CASSALVRGHEQFF
d_gene: .; j_gene: TRBJ2-2; abundance: .; v_gene: TRBV7-3; CDR3nt: TGTGCCAGCACCTTAATTGGGGGGCAATACACCGGGGAGCTGTTTTTT; CDR3aa: CASTLIGGQYTGELFF
d_gene: TRBD1; j_gene: TRBJ2-5; abundance: .; v_gene: TRBV29-1; CDR3nt: TGCAGCGCCGCAAAGCACGGGACAGGGGAAGAGACCCAGTACTTC; CDR3aa: CSAAKHGTGEETQYF
d_gene: .; j_gene: TRBJ1-2; abundance: .; v_gene: TRBV5-1; CDR3nt: TGCGCCAGCAGCTTTGCGCCCGACAAACCCTATGGCTACACCTTC; CDR3aa: CASSFAPDKPYGYTF
d_gene: .; j_gene: TRBJ2-5; abundance: .; v_gene: TRBV9; CDR3nt: TGTGCCAGCAGCGGGGCAGGTTGGGAGACCCAGTACTTC; CDR3aa: CASSGAGWETQYF
d_gene: .; j_gene: TRBJ2-3; abundance: .; v_gene: TRBV19; CDR3nt: TGTGCCAGTAGACTGAACAGAGGCACAGATACGCAGTATTTT; CDR3aa: CASRLNRGTDTQYF
d_gene: .; j_gene: TRBJ2-6; abundance: .; v_gene: TRBV5-4; CDR3nt: TGTGCCAGCAGCGGAACCAGGGTGGGGACCTCTGGGGCCAACGTCCTGACTTTC; CDR3aa: CASSGTRVGTSGANVLTF
d_gene: .; j_gene: TRBJ2-1; abundance: .; v_gene: TRBV6-5; CDR3nt: TGTGCCAGCAGTTCAAGGCGGGTTCGAACCTACAATGAGCAGTTCTTC; CDR3aa: CASSSRRVRTYNEQFF
d_gene: TRBD1; j_gene: TRBJ1-4; abundance: .; v_gene: TRBV6-1; CDR3nt: TGTGCCAGCAGTGATCGCGGACAGGGCGATGAAAAACTGTTTTTT; CDR3aa: CASSDRGQGDEKLFF
d_gene: .; j_gene: TRBJ1-2; abundance: .; v_gene: TRBV7-9; CDR3nt: TGTGCCAGCAGCTTACCAGGGGCCCCATTCTATGGCTACACCTTC; CDR3aa: CASSLPGAPFYGYTF
d_gene: .; j_gene: TRBJ2-7; abundance: .; v_gene: TRBV27; CDR3nt: TGTGCCAGCAGCCCATTAGGACAGTCCTACGAGCAGTACTTC; CDR3aa: CASSPLGQSYEQYF
d_gene: .; j_gene: TRBJ1-4; abundance: .; v_gene: TRBV15; CDR3nt: TGTGCCACCAGCAGAGGGGCCAGGTCTAATGAAAAACTGTTTTTT; CDR3aa: CATSRGARSNEKLFF
d_gene: .; j_gene: TRBJ1-3; abundance: .; v_gene: TRBV6-1; CDR3nt: TGTGCCAGCAAGGGACAAAGCTCTGGAAACACCATATATTTT; CDR3aa: CASKGQSSGNTIYF
d_gene: TRBD2; j_gene: TRBJ2-1; abundance: few; v_gene: TRBV29-1; CDR3nt: TGCAGCGTTTCTAGCGGGGGGGCTGATGAGCAGTTCTTC; CDR3aa: CSVSSGGADEQFF
d_gene: TRBD2; j_gene: TRBJ2-1; abundance: .; v_gene: TRBV9; CDR3nt: TGTGCCAGCAGCGTCTCCGGGACTAGCGTTGAGCAGTTCTTC; CDR3aa: CASSVSGTSVEQFF
d_gene: TRBD1; j_gene: TRBJ1-5; abundance: .; v_gene: TRBV2; CDR3nt: TGTGCCAGCACCCGGACAGGGGTTAAATCTAATCAGCCCCAGCATTTT; CDR3aa: CASTRTGVKSNQPQHF
d_gene: .; j_gene: TRBJ2-7; abundance: .; v_gene: TRBV27; CDR3nt: TGTGCCAGCAGTTTACAGACTGGTCAGACCCGTCAGTACTTC; CDR3aa: CASSLQTGQTRQYF
d_gene: .; j_gene: TRBJ2-4; abundance: .; v_gene: TRBV18; CDR3nt: TGTGCCAGCTCACCGGGAGCCGGGGGCGTTCAAAACATTCAGTACTTC; CDR3aa: CASSPGAGGVQNIQYF
d_gene: TRBD1; j_gene: TRBJ2-1; abundance: once; v_gene: TRBV5-6; CDR3nt: TGTGCCAGCAGCCCAACCCCGGGACAGGGAATCTCCTACAATGAGCAGTTCTTC; CDR3aa: CASSPTPGQGISYNEQFF
d_gene: .; j_gene: TRBJ1-5; abundance: .; v_gene: TRBV19; CDR3nt: TGTGCCAGTAGCGTCGACCTGAGAAGTAATCAGCCCCAGCATTTT; CDR3aa: CASSVDLRSNQPQHF
d_gene: TRBD1; j_gene: TRBJ1-2; abundance: .; v_gene: TRBV6-1; CDR3nt: TGTGCCAGCAGTGAAAGGGACAGGTGGAGACTCTATGGAGGCTACACCTTC; CDR3aa: CASSERDRWRLYGGYTF
d_gene: .; j_gene: TRBJ2-7; abundance: .; v_gene: TRBV4-2; CDR3nt: TGTGCCAGCAGCCGAGACTACGAGCAGTACTTC; CDR3aa: CASSRDYEQYF
d_gene: TRBD1; j_gene: TRBJ1-1; abundance: .; v_gene: TRBV5-1; CDR3nt: TGCGCCAGCAGCACCGGGACAGTAGAATCTGAAGCTTTCTTT; CDR3aa: CASSTGTVESEAFF
d_gene: TRBD1; j_gene: TRBJ2-1; abundance: .; v_gene: TRBV9; CDR3nt: TGTGCCAGCAGCGTAGCCCCCGGACAGGGTGGGTCCTACAATGAGCAGTTCTTC; CDR3aa: CASSVAPGQGGSYNEQFF
d_gene: .; j_gene: TRBJ1-5; abundance: few; v_gene: TRBV27; CDR3nt: TGTGCCAGCAGTTTCCGGGGTATGAATCAGCCCCAGCATTTT; CDR3aa: CASSFRGMNQPQHF
d_gene: TRBD1; j_gene: TRBJ1-2; abundance: .; v_gene: TRBV9; CDR3nt: TGTGCCAGCAGCGCGACGGACAGGGGGCTGAATGGCTACACCTTC; CDR3aa: CASSATDRGLNGYTF
d_gene: TRBD2; j_gene: TRBJ2-2; abundance: .; v_gene: TRBV7-6; CDR3nt: TGTGCCAGCAGCATCCTAGCGGGGGGAGTCACCGGGGAGCTGTTTTTT; CDR3aa: CASSILAGGVTGELFF
d_gene: TRBD2; j_gene: TRBJ2-2; abundance: .; v_gene: TRBV27; CDR3nt: TGTGCCAGCACCCCATGGGGGAGCGGGGGGGCCACCGGGGAGCTGTTTTTT; CDR3aa: CASTPWGSGGATGELFF
d_gene: .; j_gene: TRBJ2-5; abundance: .; v_gene: TRBV5-6; CDR3nt: TGTGCCAGCAGCTTCGACGGAGGGGAGACCCAGTACTTC; CDR3aa: CASSFDGGETQYF